The clone carrying this T cell receptor beta chain was counted at least ten times. It was genomic DNA that served as the template for profiling TCR beta VDJ and CDR3. TCRdb passed the reads through MiXCR, listing each CDR3 protein once. Here the sample spans 400,000 to 600,000 distinct CDR3 sequences, 25% to 40% being singletons. The sample comes from a study of CD8+CD57+ T cells in acquired aplastic anemia. Looking at the study overall: Sorted CD4+ plus CD8+ cells gave DNA averaging 3.2 ug.

The CDR3 covers 13 residues. Trimming stripped 1 base from V and 7 bases from J, with 8 bases between. The germline CDR1 and CDR2 sequences are SGHVS and FQNEAQ. CD8+CD57+ cell expansion had been shown by flow cytometry in patients chosen for sequencing. The TCR sequence derives from a human donor with aplastic anemia. Sequenced input: sorted CD4+, CD8+, or CD8+CD57+ T cells (not recorded which) from PBMCs. The chain combines TRBV7-8 with TRBJ1-5; no definite D call. For the CDR3, the DNA is TGTGCCAGCAGCTTAGTCGAGCAACAGCCCCAGCATTTT. This encodes CASSLVEQQPQHF.